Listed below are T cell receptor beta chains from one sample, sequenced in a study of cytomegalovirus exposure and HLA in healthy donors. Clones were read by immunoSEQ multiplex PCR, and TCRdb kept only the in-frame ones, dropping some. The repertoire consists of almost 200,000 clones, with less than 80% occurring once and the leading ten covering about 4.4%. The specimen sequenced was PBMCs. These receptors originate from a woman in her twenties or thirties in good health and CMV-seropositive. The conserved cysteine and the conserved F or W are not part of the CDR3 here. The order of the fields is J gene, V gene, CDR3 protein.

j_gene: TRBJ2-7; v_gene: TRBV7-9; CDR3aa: ASSPRLESYEQY
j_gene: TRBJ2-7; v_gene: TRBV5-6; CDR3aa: ASSPEGSGSFGEQY
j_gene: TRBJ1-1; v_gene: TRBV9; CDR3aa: ASSLEGAYTEAF
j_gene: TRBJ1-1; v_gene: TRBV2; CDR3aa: ASRPTGGFTEAF
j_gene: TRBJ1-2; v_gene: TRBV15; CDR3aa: ATSRDRGVKRYT
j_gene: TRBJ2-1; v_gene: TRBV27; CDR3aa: ASSTSYYTRESEQF
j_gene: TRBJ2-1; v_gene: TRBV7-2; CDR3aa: ASSLGRGEYNEQF
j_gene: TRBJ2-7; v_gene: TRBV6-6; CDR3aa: ASRYRGPYEQY
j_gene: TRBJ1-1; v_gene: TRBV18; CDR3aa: ASSADRGNTEAF
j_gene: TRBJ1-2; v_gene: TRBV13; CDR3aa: ASSMGTYGYT
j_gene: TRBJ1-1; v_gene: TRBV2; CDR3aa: ASSEVEGTARASRELNTEAF
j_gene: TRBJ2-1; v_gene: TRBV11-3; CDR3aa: ASSFPGQHNEQF
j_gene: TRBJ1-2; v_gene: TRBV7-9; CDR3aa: ASSLGGGEANYGYT
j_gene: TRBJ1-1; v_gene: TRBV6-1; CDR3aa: ASSERGLDTEAF
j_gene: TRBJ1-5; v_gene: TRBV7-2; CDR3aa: ASRGQGNQPQH
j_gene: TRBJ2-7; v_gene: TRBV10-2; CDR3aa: ASTTSGRGYEQY
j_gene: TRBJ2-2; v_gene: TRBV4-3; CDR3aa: ASSQTRRVRSGELF
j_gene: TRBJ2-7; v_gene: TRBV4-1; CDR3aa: ASSQVPLTGVKQY
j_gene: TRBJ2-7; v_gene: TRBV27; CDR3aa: ASKGDRRYEQY
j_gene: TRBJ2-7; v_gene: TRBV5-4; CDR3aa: ASSLGGEQY
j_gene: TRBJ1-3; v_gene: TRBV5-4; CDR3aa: ASSLGGGPGNTIY
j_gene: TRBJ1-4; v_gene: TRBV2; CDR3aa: ASSDTGDEKLF
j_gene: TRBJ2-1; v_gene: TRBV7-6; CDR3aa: ASSYSLFSRNEQF
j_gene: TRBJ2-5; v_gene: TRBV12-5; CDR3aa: ASGSRAETQY
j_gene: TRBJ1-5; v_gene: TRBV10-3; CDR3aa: AINGGENQPQH
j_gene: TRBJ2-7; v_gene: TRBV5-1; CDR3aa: ASSSHPDWYEQY
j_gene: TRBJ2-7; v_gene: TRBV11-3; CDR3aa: ASSLSSGPSYEQY
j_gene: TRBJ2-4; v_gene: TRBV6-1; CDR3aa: ASSEGGARGIQY
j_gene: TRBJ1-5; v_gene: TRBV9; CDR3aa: ASSGQVNQPQH
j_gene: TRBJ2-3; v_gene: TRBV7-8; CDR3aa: ASSSSAGGNTDTQY
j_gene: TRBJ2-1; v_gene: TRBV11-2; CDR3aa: ASSLDPRTRDNEQF
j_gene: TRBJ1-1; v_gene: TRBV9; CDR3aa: ASSVRGFGTEAF
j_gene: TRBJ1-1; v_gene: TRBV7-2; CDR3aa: ASSSARGSTEAF
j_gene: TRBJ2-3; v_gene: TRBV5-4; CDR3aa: ASSLPLRTDTQY
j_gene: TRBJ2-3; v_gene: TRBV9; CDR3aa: ASSPNRGGTQY
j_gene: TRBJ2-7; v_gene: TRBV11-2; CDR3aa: ASRTQGGRSYEQY
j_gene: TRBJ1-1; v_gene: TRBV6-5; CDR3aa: ASSSGSPIPF
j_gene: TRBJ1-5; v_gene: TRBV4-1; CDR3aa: ASSQDQTGYSNQPQH
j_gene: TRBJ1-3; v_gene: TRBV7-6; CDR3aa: ASSPGQTSGNTIY
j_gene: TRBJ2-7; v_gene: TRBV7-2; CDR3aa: ASSFGSGGAEQY
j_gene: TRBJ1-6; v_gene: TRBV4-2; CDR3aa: ASSQERGHTLH
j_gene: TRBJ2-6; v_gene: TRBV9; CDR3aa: ASSVRDRTYSGANVLT
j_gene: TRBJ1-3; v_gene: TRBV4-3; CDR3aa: ASSQDRAGNTIY
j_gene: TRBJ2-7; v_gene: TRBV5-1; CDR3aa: ASSKRQGAIGEQY
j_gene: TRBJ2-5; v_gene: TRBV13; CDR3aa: ASSFLEGGEETQY
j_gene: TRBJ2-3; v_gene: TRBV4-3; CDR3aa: ASSRGLVAADTQY
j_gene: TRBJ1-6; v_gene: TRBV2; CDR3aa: ASSRLQGVNSPLH
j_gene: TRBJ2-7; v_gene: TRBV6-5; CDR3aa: ASTRTIRVSNEQY
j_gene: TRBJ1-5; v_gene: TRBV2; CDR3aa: ASSVTGGGQGNQPQH
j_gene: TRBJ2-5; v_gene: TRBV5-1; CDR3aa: ASSSGTEDQETQY
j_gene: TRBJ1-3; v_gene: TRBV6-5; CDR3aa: ASIGWGQGNTIY
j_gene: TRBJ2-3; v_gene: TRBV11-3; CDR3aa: ASSLGVKDTQY
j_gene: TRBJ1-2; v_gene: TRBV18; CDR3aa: ASSSGRGDYGYT